This T cell receptor (beta chain) was captured in a study of T cells after somatic rescue of genetic block. This clone was picked up one time. Profiling relied on immunoSEQ multiplex PCR, and the TCRdb table lists in-frame clones only, not all of them. The sample consists of tens of thousands of clones, roughly 91% of them appearing once. CDR3 length equals 13 residues. Trimming left V 3 bases short and J 8 bases short, with 10 bases between. Germline-derived CDR1 and CDR2 are MNHEY and SMNVEV (reference sequence). The TCR sequence derives from a man aged 25 to 45. Sequenced sample: peripheral blood mononuclear cells (PBMCs). The chain carries TRBV27 and TRBJ1-4, with D hard to call. This CDR3 reads CASSFARGEKLFF. CDR3 bases: TGTGCCAGCAGTTTTGCTCGGGGAGAAAAACTGTTTTTT.